This T cell receptor (beta chain) was sequenced in a study of blood T cell repertoires in COVID-19. In the study overall: Specimens from acute and convalescent COVID-19 originated in the United States, Italy and Spain.

The cohort comprised adults aged 18 to 89 years residing in approximately 22 US areas. Cohorts were determined from participant-reported clinical history. V gave up 3 bases and J gave up 2 bases, with 11 bases separating them. Germline CDR1 KGHSH, CDR2 LQKENI. The CDR3 runs to 14 residues. Per the study methods: Using reference gene primer amplification, nucleated cell counts were estimated. Data came from immunoSEQ multiplex PCR; TCRdb stores just in-frame clones and leaves some out. V and J calls and clone size follow that table, whereas D and trimming were derived from the DNA. The repertoire includes about 220,000 clones, 86% of them detected once, and about 4% sits in the top ten.

This sequence originates from a woman aged 40-49 years with acute COVID-19. The chain recombines TRBV18 with TRBJ2-7, with a possible D match to TRBD2 (6 bases). The source material was PBMCs or T cells enriched from blood (not recorded which). In nucleotides, the CDR3 is TGTGCCAGCTCACCGGGGGGTTGGACCTACGAGCAGTACTTC. Translating gives CASSPGGWTYEQYF.